The text below deals with one T cell receptor (beta chain). TCRdb's table, derived via immunoSEQ multiplex PCR, lists solely in-frame clones and lacks some. Found here are about 70,000 clones, 94% of them singletons; the top ten hold about 0.6%. V dropped 1 base and J dropped 4 bases, with 13 bases sitting between them. The length of the CDR3 is 15 residues. Germline CDR1 SEHNR, CDR2 FQNEAQ (reference sequence). The sample originates from a study of T cell changes during pregnancy in multiple sclerosis. This receptor was obtained from a female donor with multiple sclerosis, enrolled in a pregnancy study. The chain links TRBV7-9 to TRBJ2-5; a possible D gene is TRBD2 (6 bases). The sequenced sample was peripheral blood, obtained in the third trimester of pregnancy. CDR3 in amino acids: CASSLGGGPRETQYF. The CDR3 DNA reads as TGTGCCAGCAGCTTAGGCGGAGGGCCAAGAGAGACCCAGTACTTC.